The T cell receptor beta chain under discussion was sequenced for a study of response to subunit inactivated influenza vaccine. Trimming took off 6 bases at V and 10 bases at J, with 12 bases between the two ends. Germline CDR1 and CDR2: SGHAT and FQNNGV. The CDR3 loop spans 11 amino acids. A single record per CDR3 protein comes from TCRdb applying MiXCR to the RT-PCR reads. The sample shows about 170,000 distinct CDR3 sequences, over 9.5% of them seen only once. This clonotype has just a few counts. The same data also went into a second study, on T cells expressing NK-cell markers. That work contributes: cDNA encoding TCR beta was synthesized via 5'RACE template switching incorporating UMIs.

The chain carries TRBV11-2 and TRBJ1-1, with D tentatively TRBD1 (5 bases). The source of this sequence is a man aged 45-65 years who received an inactivated influenza vaccine. The sample was CD8+ T cells sorted from PBMCs, taken 11 to 12 days after vaccination. The CDR3 spells CASSSIGGAFF. The DNA for the CDR3 is TGTGCCAGCAGTTCCATCGGGGGAGCTTTCTTT. The full variable domain, in which reference TRBV11-2 and TRBJ1-1 provide the parts outside the CDR3, is EAGVAQSPRYKIIEKRQSVAFWCNPISGHATLYWYQQILGQGPKLLIQFQNNGVVDDSQLPKDRFSAERLKGVDSTLKIQPAKLEDSAVYLCASSSIGGAFFGQGTRLTVV.